Presented here are 30 T cell receptor beta chains from one specimen sequenced in a study of T-cell reconstitution after alpha-beta-depleted transplantation in children. Researchers prepared the TCRbeta library using unique molecular identifiers, the study reports. Each CDR3 protein is one row after TCRdb ran MiXCR on the PCR reads. The table has about 580,000 distinct CDR3 sequences, 25% to 30% seen once; the top ten hold approximately 33%. The source was PBMCs, collected before TCRalphabeta/CD19-depleted stem cell transplant. Receptor source: a boy under three years old with Wiskott-Aldrich syndrome, due to receive a stem cell transplant.

The chain recombines TRBV2 with TRBJ2-2; D tentatively fits TRBD1 or TRBD2 (5 bases each). The CDR3 totals 14 residues. Trimming shortened V by 7 bases and J by 4 bases, and 13 bases separated the two germline ends. Germline V gives CDR1 SNHLY, CDR2 FYNNEI. The CDR3 protein is CASTGTVGTGELFF. CDR3 DNA: TGTGCCAGCACCGGGACGGTGGGCACCGGGGAGCTGTTTTTT.

In its sample, this clonotype was seen many times. J is TRBJ2-1 and V is TRBV14; 11 bases align to TRBD2. Germline assignment: CDR1 SGHDN and CDR2 FVKESK. V shed 4 bases and J 1 base; nucleotides not matched to a gene: 3. The CDR3 sequence is 16 residues long. The CDR3 sequence is CASSLGTSGSYNEQFF. DNA for the CDR3: TGTGCCAGCAGCCTCGGGACTAGCGGTTCCTACAATGAGCAGTTCTTC.

This clonotype was detected a few times. The chain carries TRBV30 and TRBJ2-2, with D perhaps TRBD2 (6 bases). The CDR3 totals 14 residues. V was pared by 8 bases and J by 1 base, with 14 bases between. CDR1 GTSNPN and CDR2 SVGIG come from the germline V gene (reference sequence). The CDR3 coding sequence is TGTGCCCAAGCCGGGACTCGGAACACCGGGGAGCTGTTTTTT. Protein: CAQAGTRNTGELFF.

Many counts were recorded for this clonotype. The chain links TRBV27 to TRBJ2-7, with 10 bases aligning to TRBD1. The CDR3 is 16 residues long. V lost 5 bases and J lost 5; bases outside the gene matches: 12. Per the germline V gene, CDR1 is MNHEY and CDR2 is SMNVEV (reference sequence). The CDR3 nucleotides are TGTGCCAGCAGTCCCCGACAGGGGGCTTTAATCCACGAGCAGTACTTC. Translated: CASSPRQGALIHEQYF.

The chain combines TRBV5-1 with TRBJ2-7; unclear D gene. Trimming stripped 4 bases from V and 5 bases from J, with 19 bases between. The CDR3 sequence is 15 residues long. Germline-derived CDR1 and CDR2 are SGHRS and YFSETQ. The CDR3 sequence: CASSGNRAPSNEQYF. The CDR3 region has the DNA TGCGCCAGCAGCGGAAACCGGGCCCCATCCAACGAGCAGTACTTC.

This clonotype was seen a handful of times. The chain employs TRBV6-1 and TRBJ2-1; TRBD1 agrees at 8 bases. This CDR3 spans 13 amino acids. Germline lookup yields CDR1 MNHNS and CDR2 SASEGT. V gave up 5 bases and J gave up 7 bases; unmatched junction bases: 4. The CDR3 DNA reads as TGTGCCAGCAGTCGGACAGGGCTGAATGAGCAGTTCTTC. As protein: CASSRTGLNEQFF.

J is TRBJ2-1 and V is TRBV7-9; TRBD2 matches 7 bases. Germline V gene sequence: CDR1 SEHNR, CDR2 FQNEAQ (reference sequence). The CDR3 sequence is 14 residues long. J lost 3 bases, V lost 5 bases, and 4 bases had no gene match. CDR3 residues: CASSTGLHYNEQFF. The CDR3 bases are TGTGCCAGCAGCACGGGACTACACTACAATGAGCAGTTCTTC. Supplemented by reference TRBV7-9 and TRBJ2-1, the full variable domain reads DTGVSQNPRHKITKRGQNVTFRCDPISEHNRLYWYRQTLGQGPEFLTYFQNEAQLEKSRLLSDRFSAERPKGSFSTLEIQRTEQGDSAMYLCASSTGLHYNEQFFGPGTRLTVL.

This clonotype was observed a handful of times. The V gene is TRBV28, the J gene TRBJ2-3; 9 nucleotides agree with TRBD2. Losses at the gene ends were 2 bases for V and 1 base for J; bases not matched to a gene: 4. The CDR3 runs to 16 residues. Germline V gene lookup returns CDR1 MDHEN and CDR2 SYDVKM. The CDR3 protein is CASSLNAGGGTDTQYF. The CDR3 bases are TGTGCCAGCAGTTTAAACGCGGGAGGGGGCACAGATACGCAGTATTTT.

The chain joins TRBV2 to TRBJ2-5; 7 bases line up with TRBD1. V shed 3 bases and J 2 bases; nucleotides not matched to a gene: 6. The CDR3 is made up of 15 amino acids. Germline lookup yields CDR1 SNHLY and CDR2 FYNNEI. DNA of the CDR3: TGTGCCAGCAGTGAGCCGAGGACAGGACAAGAGACCCAGTACTTC. It yields the protein CASSEPRTGQETQYF.

The rearrangement uses TRBV20-1 and TRBJ2-1; D gene ambiguous. V was pared by 6 bases and J by 4 bases, with 16 bases between. The CDR3 has 14 residues. Germline lookup yields CDR1 DFQATT and CDR2 SNEGSKA (reference sequence). Here the CDR3 reads CSAVTWTLYNEQFF. As DNA, the CDR3 is TGCAGTGCCGTGACCTGGACCCTGTACAATGAGCAGTTCTTC.

The J gene is TRBJ2-4, the V gene TRBV28, with D tentatively TRBD2 (6 bases). Between the trimmed V and J ends, which lost 10 bases and 0 bases, there was a span of 22 bases. CDR3 length: 17 amino acids. In germline, CDR1 is MDHEN, CDR2 SYDVKM. The CDR3 DNA reads TGTGCCACCAAAGGGAGGAGGCAGGGAATAGCCAAAAACATTCAGTACTTC. As protein: CATKGRRQGIAKNIQYF.

The table lists this clonotype with a few counts. CDR3 in DNA: TGCAGTGCTCCCCTGGGCAGCGGGAGGGCCTGGGAGCAGTTCTTC. This sequence encodes CSAPLGSGRAWEQFF. This rearrangement joins TRBV20-1 to TRBJ2-1; the match to TRBD2 covers 10 bases. Unmatched junction bases numbered 14, after V lost 5 bases and J lost 10 bases. This CDR3 has 15 residues. Germline assignment: CDR1 DFQATT and CDR2 SNEGSKA (reference sequence).

This clonotype showed up just a few times. CDR3 region: CASSATGGEDGNTIYF. CDR3 DNA sequence: TGCGCCAGCAGCGCAACAGGGGGAGAGGATGGAAACACCATATATTTT. The chain has TRBV4-1 and TRBJ1-3, with TRBD1 matching over 8 bases. The germline V gene encodes CDR1 MGHRA and CDR2 YSYEKL. CDR3 length: 16 residues. After removal of 5 bases from V and 3 bases from J, the junction contained 9 bases not matched to a gene.

CDR3 nucleotide sequence: TGCGCCAGCAGCCCACGGCTTACTAGCGGGAGGACAGATACGCAGTATTTT. Amino acids: CASSPRLTSGRTDTQYF. The rearrangement links TRBV4-1 to TRBJ2-3, with 12 bases identical to TRBD2. Germline assignment: CDR1 MGHRA and CDR2 YSYEKL. The V segment lost 4 bases and the J segment 3 bases; nucleotides outside the gene matches: 8. This CDR3 is 17 amino acids long.

J is TRBJ1-5 and V is TRBV12-3 or TRBV12-4; D might be TRBD1 (5 bases). V gave up 5 bases and J gave up 7 bases, with 15 bases separating them. This CDR3 has 14 residues. CDR3 nucleotides: TGTGCCAGCAGTGCGGACAACAGGAACCAGCCCCAGCATTTT. It encodes CASSADNRNQPQHF.

The chain couples TRBV5-6 to TRBJ2-7, with D possibly being TRBD2 (6 bases). This CDR3 region has 14 residues. The germline V gene encodes CDR1 SGHDT and CDR2 YYEEEE. V lost 6 bases, J lost 0 bases, and 13 bases lay in between. The CDR3 bases are TGTGCCAGCACCCTCGGCGGGACCTCCTACGAGCAGTACTTC. As protein: CASTLGGTSYEQYF. Full variable domain (outside the CDR3, taken from reference TRBV5-6 and TRBJ2-7): DAGVTQSPTHLIKTRGQQVTLRCSPKSGHDTVSWYQQALGQGPQFIFQYYEEEERQRGNFPDRFSGHQFPNYSSELNVNALLLGDSALYLCASTLGGTSYEQYFGPGTRLTVT.

The V and J genes are TRBV4-2 and TRBJ2-3; 10 bases align to TRBD2. The length of the CDR3 is 17 residues. Looked up from germline, CDR1 is LGHNA and CDR2 is YNFKEQ. The V gene end was trimmed by 4 bases and the J gene end by 1 base; junction bases not matched to a gene: 8. The CDR3 sequence: CASSPEGLAGGTDTQYF. The DNA for the CDR3 is TGTGCCAGCAGCCCGGAAGGGCTAGCGGGAGGCACAGATACGCAGTATTTT.

The CDR3 loop reads CSALAGGGNEQFF. The CDR3 bases are TGCAGTGCCCTAGCGGGAGGCGGGAATGAGCAGTTCTTC. The J gene is TRBJ2-1, the V gene TRBV20-1; 11 bases fit TRBD2. Per the germline V gene, CDR1 is DFQATT and CDR2 is SNEGSKA (reference sequence). The CDR3 is made up of 13 amino acids. Trimming at V came to 6 bases and at J to 7 bases, leaving 5 bases not matched to a gene.

With respect to this clonotype: Mismatch with germline at one junction end may stem from a read error. The rearrangement links TRBV29-1 to TRBJ2-3, with D perhaps TRBD1 (5 bases). The CDR3 runs 12 residues. CDR1 is SQVTM and CDR2 is ANQGSEA in the germline V gene. CDR3 loop: CSAEPGPDTQYF. The CDR3 nucleotides are TGCAGCGCTGAACCAGGGCCAGATACGCAGTATTTT.

This clonotype was seen a few times. The rearrangement links TRBV4-2 to TRBJ2-1; the match to TRBD2 covers 9 bases. Germline V lookup: CDR1 LGHNA, CDR2 YNFKEQ. The CDR3 has 16 residues. V dropped 1 base and J dropped 4; count of bases not matched to a gene: 5. The CDR3, as DNA: TGTGCCAGCAGCCAAGTGGCGGGAGGGGCTTACAATGAGCAGTTCTTC. Its translation is CASSQVAGGAYNEQFF.

This clonotype was counted only a few times. The chain uses TRBV5-1 and TRBJ2-3, with D unresolved. The CDR3 has 16 residues. Germline values: CDR1 SGHRS, CDR2 YFSETQ. V lost 1 base and J lost 1, with 13 bases in between. CDR3 DNA: TGCGCCAGCAGCTTGCAGCCCCACTCGGGCACAGATACGCAGTATTTT. Translated, it gives CASSLQPHSGTDTQYF.

The chain employs TRBV5-1 and TRBJ2-3, with D possibly being TRBD2 (5 bases). Germline-derived CDR1 and CDR2 are SGHRS and YFSETQ. CDR3 size: 13 residues. The V end was cut by 4 bases, the J end by 3 bases, with 9 bases between. The CDR3 bases are TGCGCCAGCAGCAGGTGGACTACAGATACGCAGTATTTT. Translating gives CASSRWTTDTQYF.

The chain couples TRBV18 to TRBJ2-1; D could derive from TRBD1 or TRBD2 (5 bases each). CDR1 and CDR2 from the germline V gene are KGHSH and LQKENI. The length of the CDR3 is 16 residues. Trimming stripped 6 bases from V and 7 bases from J, with 22 bases between. As DNA, the CDR3 is TGTGCCAGCTCCCCCATTACGGGACCGATTCTTAATGAGCAGTTCTTC. Translated: CASSPITGPILNEQFF. Filled out from reference TRBV18 and TRBJ2-1, the complete variable domain reads NAGVMQNPRHLVRRRGQEARLRCSPMKGHSHVYWYRQLPEEGLKFMVYLQKENIIDESGMPKERFSAEFPKEGPSILRIQQVVRGDSAAYFCASSPITGPILNEQFFGPGTRLTVL.

The V and J genes are TRBV12-3 or TRBV12-4 and TRBJ2-1; D might be TRBD2 (6 bases). The CDR3 consists of 17 residues. Trimming shortened V by 2 bases and J by 4 bases, and 18 bases separated the two germline ends. CDR3 nucleotide sequence: TGTGCCAGCAGTTTATCGAGGCGGCTAGCGAGTTACAATGAGCAGTTCTTC. It encodes CASSLSRRLASYNEQFF.

This clonotype occurred a few times. The gene calls are TRBV5-1 and TRBJ2-1; 8 nucleotides line up with TRBD1. There are 16 residues in the CDR3. J was trimmed by 5 bases and V by 2 bases; bases with no gene match: 9. Germline lookup yields CDR1 SGHRS and CDR2 YFSETQ. CDR3 in DNA: TGCGCCAGCAGCTTCGGCGACAGGGGAAGGCACAATGAGCAGTTCTTC. Its protein product is CASSFGDRGRHNEQFF.

The V and J genes are TRBV6-1 and TRBJ2-7; 8 bases align to TRBD1. Germline CDR1 reads MNHNS; CDR2 reads SASEGT. With V trimmed by 4 bases and J by 5 bases, 7 bases remained unmatched. The CDR3 sequence is 14 residues long. The CDR3: CASSGRDRRDEQYF. The CDR3, as DNA: TGTGCCAGCAGTGGCCGGGACAGGAGGGACGAGCAGTACTTC.

The rearrangement uses TRBV25-1 and TRBJ2-5; 8 positions agree with TRBD1. The germline CDR1 and CDR2 sequences are MGHDK and SYGVNS. The V and J ends lost 4 bases and 4 bases, in that order; junction bases with no gene match: 11. The CDR3 totals 16 residues. CDR3 in DNA: TGTGCCAGCAGTGCCGGGGACAGGTTCTCGGCAGAGACCCAGTACTTC. As protein: CASSAGDRFSAETQYF.

The J gene is TRBJ2-1, the V gene TRBV24-1; no clear D. The germline CDR1 and CDR2 sequences are KGHDR and SFDVKD. Trimming removed 6 bases from V and 5 bases from J, with 7 bases in between. The CDR3 sequence is 12 residues long. CDR3: CATSPDHNEQFF. The CDR3 DNA follows: TGTGCCACCAGTCCGGACCACAATGAGCAGTTCTTC.

This clonotype appeared a few times. This chain uses TRBV5-1 with TRBJ2-1; TRBD2 is a possible D gene (6 bases). The length of the CDR3 is 13 residues. CDR1 is SGHRS and CDR2 is YFSETQ in the germline V gene. V lost 4 bases and J lost 9, with 14 bases in between. CDR3 loop: CASSNAGSPEQFF. CDR3 DNA sequence: TGCGCCAGCAGCAACGCGGGGTCCCCTGAGCAGTTCTTC.

This clonotype has more than one count but fewer than ten. The J gene is TRBJ2-7, the V gene TRBV20-1, with D maybe TRBD1 (6 bases). V gave up 1 base and J gave up 3 bases, with 7 bases separating them. This CDR3 is 12 amino acids long. From germline, CDR1 is DFQATT and CDR2 SNEGSKA (reference sequence). The CDR3 loop reads CSARAQGYEQYF. In nucleotides, the CDR3 is TGCAGTGCTAGAGCACAGGGCTACGAGCAGTACTTC.